This T cell receptor beta chain emerged from a study of T cell responses to AZD1222 COVID-19 vaccine. Study at large: Both about-4-week and about-12-week second-dose recipients were combined.

The CDR3 extends over 14 amino acids. V lost 2 bases to trimming and J lost 5 bases, with 11 bases between them. Germline V lookup: CDR1 SGHTA, CDR2 FQGTGA. Points from the study as a whole: Donors were chiefly white British, with a greater number of females, and clonal diversity was perhaps underestimated.

Details on this clone: Its target is unknown.

Profiled with immunoSEQ multiplex PCR; TCRdb holds only in-frame clones, not every one. The sample yields 150,000 or so clones, about 90% seen once. The input for sequencing was peripheral blood, taken on day 0 of AZD1222 vaccination. The chain combines TRBV7-3 with TRBJ2-3, with no clear D. The sequence came from an adult in good health. The CDR3, as DNA: TGTGCCAGCAGCTTATTGTTTAAGGGAGATACGCAGTATTTT. It yields the protein CASSLLFKGDTQYF. Looking up the rest from reference TRBV7-3 and TRBJ2-3 gives the full variable domain: GAGVSQTPSNKVTEKGKYVELRCDPISGHTALYWYRQSLGQGPEFLIYFQGTGAADDSGLPNDRFFAVRPEGSVSTLKIQRTERGDSAVYLCASSLLFKGDTQYFGPGTRLTVL.